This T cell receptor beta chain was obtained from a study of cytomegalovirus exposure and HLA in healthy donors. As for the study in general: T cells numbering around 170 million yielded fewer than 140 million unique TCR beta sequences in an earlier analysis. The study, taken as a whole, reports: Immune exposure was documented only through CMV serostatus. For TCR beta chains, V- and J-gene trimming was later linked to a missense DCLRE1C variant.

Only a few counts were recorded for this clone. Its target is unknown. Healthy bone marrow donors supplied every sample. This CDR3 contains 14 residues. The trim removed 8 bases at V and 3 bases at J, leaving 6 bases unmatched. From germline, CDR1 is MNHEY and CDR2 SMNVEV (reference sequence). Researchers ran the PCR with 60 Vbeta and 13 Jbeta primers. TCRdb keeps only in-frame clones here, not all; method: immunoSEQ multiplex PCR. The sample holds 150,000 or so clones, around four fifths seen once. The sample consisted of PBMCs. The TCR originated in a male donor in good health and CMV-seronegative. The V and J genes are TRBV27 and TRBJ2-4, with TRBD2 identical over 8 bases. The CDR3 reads CASGTGTSKNIQYF. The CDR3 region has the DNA TGTGCCAGCGGAACCGGGACTAGCAAAAACATTCAGTACTTC.